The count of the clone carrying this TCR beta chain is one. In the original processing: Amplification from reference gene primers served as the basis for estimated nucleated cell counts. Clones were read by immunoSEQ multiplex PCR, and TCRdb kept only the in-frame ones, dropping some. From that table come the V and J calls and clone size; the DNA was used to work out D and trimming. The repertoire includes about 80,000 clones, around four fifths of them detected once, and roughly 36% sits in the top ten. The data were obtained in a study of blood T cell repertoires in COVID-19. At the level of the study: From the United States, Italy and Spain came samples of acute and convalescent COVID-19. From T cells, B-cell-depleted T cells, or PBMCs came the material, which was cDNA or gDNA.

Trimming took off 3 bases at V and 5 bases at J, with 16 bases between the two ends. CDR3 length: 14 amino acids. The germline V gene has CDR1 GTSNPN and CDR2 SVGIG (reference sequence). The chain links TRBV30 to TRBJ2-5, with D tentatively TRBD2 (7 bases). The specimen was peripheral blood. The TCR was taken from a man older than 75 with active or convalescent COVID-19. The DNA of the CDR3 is TGTGCCTGGAGGAGCCGGGGGGCAGGGGAGACCCAGTACTTC. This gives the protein CAWRSRGAGETQYF.